A selection of T cell receptor beta chains follows, all from one sample in a study of human T cells and chemical hapten exposure. TCRdb used MiXCR to reprocess the RACE reads, holding one entry per CDR3 protein. The table shows approximately 80,000 distinct CDR3 sequences, with about 9.4% occurring only once. The material sequenced was whole blood, taken in connection with sensitization to the hapten diphenylcyclopropenone (DPC). These receptor sequences come from a woman aged 45 to 65 with alopecia areata. Some clones in this sample may be carry-over from other donors' samples. Each CDR3 is given with its conserved first and last residue. Fields, in order: J gene, V gene, clone size, D gene, CDR3 protein, CDR3 DNA. D genes are given only for firm matches. Size is omitted from some rows. Given values are once, few, many or a class for expanded clones.

J gene: TRBJ1-5
V gene: TRBV20-1
clone size: many
D gene: TRBD1
CDR3 protein: CSASTTGQTNQPQHF
CDR3 DNA: TGCAGTGCCAGTACCACGGGACAGACCAATCAGCCCCAGCATTTT

J gene: TRBJ2-7
V gene: TRBV28
clone size: -
D gene: -
CDR3 protein: CAIKTGYEQYF
CDR3 DNA: TGTGCCATCAAGACAGGCTACGAGCAGTACTTC

J gene: TRBJ2-2
V gene: TRBV11-2
clone size: -
D gene: TRBD2
CDR3 protein: CASSAPSGIFSGELFF
CDR3 DNA: TGTGCCAGCAGCGCGCCTAGCGGGATCTTTTCCGGGGAGCTGTTTTTT

J gene: TRBJ2-2
V gene: TRBV5-4
clone size: few
D gene: -
CDR3 protein: CASSLPSGDGTGELFF
CDR3 DNA: TGTGCCAGCAGCCTCCCATCTGGCGATGGTACCGGGGAGCTGTTTTTT

J gene: TRBJ2-1
V gene: TRBV24-1
clone size: many
D gene: -
CDR3 protein: CATSDPGRSSYNEQFF
CDR3 DNA: TGTGCCACCAGTGACCCAGGGAGAAGCTCCTACAATGAGCAGTTCTTC

J gene: TRBJ2-1
V gene: TRBV6-5
clone size: many
D gene: TRBD2
CDR3 protein: CASSYRLAGGYNEQFF
CDR3 DNA: TGTGCCAGCAGCTATCGACTAGCGGGGGGATACAATGAGCAGTTCTTC

J gene: TRBJ1-4
V gene: TRBV7-9
clone size: few
D gene: -
CDR3 protein: CASSPRAVEDEKLFF
CDR3 DNA: TGTGCCAGCAGCCCCCGGGCAGTAGAGGATGAAAAACTGTTTTTT

J gene: TRBJ2-7
V gene: TRBV6-2/TRBV6-3
clone size: few
D gene: TRBD2
CDR3 protein: CASTRLAGGSYEQYF
CDR3 DNA: TGTGCCAGCACCCGCCTAGCGGGAGGCTCCTACGAGCAGTACTTC

J gene: TRBJ2-5
V gene: TRBV5-6
clone size: few
D gene: TRBD2
CDR3 protein: CASSLLAGGETQYF
CDR3 DNA: TGTGCCAGCAGCTTGCTGGCGGGAGGGGAGACCCAGTACTTC

J gene: TRBJ2-1
V gene: TRBV18
clone size: -
D gene: TRBD2
CDR3 protein: CASSPLASGRGTYNEQFF
CDR3 DNA: TGTGCCAGCTCACCACTCGCTAGCGGGAGGGGAACCTACAATGAGCAGTTCTTC

J gene: TRBJ2-5
V gene: TRBV29-1
clone size: few
D gene: -
CDR3 protein: CSVELRRETQYF
CDR3 DNA: TGCAGCGTTGAACTTCGTCGGGAGACCCAGTACTTC

J gene: TRBJ2-1
V gene: TRBV4-3
clone size: -
D gene: -
CDR3 protein: CASSQGYRNNEQFF
CDR3 DNA: TGCGCCAGCAGCCAAGGGTACAGGAACAATGAGCAGTTCTTC

J gene: TRBJ1-1
V gene: TRBV5-6
clone size: few
D gene: TRBD1
CDR3 protein: CASSLWDRLNTEAFF
CDR3 DNA: TGTGCCAGCAGCCTCTGGGACAGATTGAACACTGAAGCTTTCTTT

J gene: TRBJ1-6
V gene: TRBV27
clone size: few
D gene: -
CDR3 protein: CASRVANSPLHF
CDR3 DNA: TGTGCCAGCAGAGTCGCGAATTCACCCCTCCACTTT

J gene: TRBJ1-5
V gene: TRBV10-3
clone size: many
D gene: -
CDR3 protein: CAISESSQSGNQPQHF
CDR3 DNA: TGTGCCATCAGTGAGTCGTCACAGTCCGGCAATCAGCCCCAGCATTTT

J gene: TRBJ2-5
V gene: TRBV4-1
clone size: -
D gene: TRBD1
CDR3 protein: CASSQDSGQVWETQYF
CDR3 DNA: TGCGCCAGCAGCCAAGACTCGGGACAGGTTTGGGAGACCCAGTACTTC

J gene: TRBJ1-1
V gene: TRBV5-4
clone size: many
D gene: TRBD1
CDR3 protein: CASSHSGGLSTEAFF
CDR3 DNA: TGTGCCAGCAGTCACTCAGGGGGCCTGAGCACTGAAGCTTTCTTT

J gene: TRBJ2-1
V gene: TRBV2
clone size: -
D gene: TRBD2
CDR3 protein: CASRTSGRAGDEQFF
CDR3 DNA: TGTGCCAGCAGGACTAGCGGGAGGGCCGGGGATGAGCAGTTCTTC

J gene: TRBJ2-6
V gene: TRBV19
clone size: many
D gene: -
CDR3 protein: CASTRAAGTGANVLTF
CDR3 DNA: TGTGCCAGTACCCGAGCCGCGGGGACGGGGGCCAACGTCCTGACTTTC

J gene: TRBJ2-3
V gene: TRBV29-1
clone size: few
D gene: TRBD2
CDR3 protein: CSGTSGYTDTQYF
CDR3 DNA: TGCAGCGGGACTAGCGGATACACAGATACGCAGTATTTT

J gene: TRBJ1-1
V gene: TRBV5-1
clone size: -
D gene: -
CDR3 protein: CASSPSAGKAAFF
CDR3 DNA: TGCGCCAGCAGCCCCAGCGCGGGGAAAGCGGCTTTCTTT

J gene: TRBJ1-4
V gene: TRBV20-1
clone size: -
D gene: -
CDR3 protein: CSAPSPGGYEKLFF
CDR3 DNA: TGCAGTGCCCCAAGCCCGGGGGGCTATGAAAAACTGTTTTTT

J gene: TRBJ2-3
V gene: TRBV20-1
clone size: few
D gene: -
CDR3 protein: CSASRQITDTQYF
CDR3 DNA: TGCAGTGCTAGCAGACAGATCACAGATACGCAGTATTTT

J gene: TRBJ2-2
V gene: TRBV11-2
clone size: -
D gene: -
CDR3 protein: CASESGQVITGELFF
CDR3 DNA: TGTGCCAGCGAATCTGGGCAGGTGATCACCGGGGAGCTGTTTTTT

J gene: TRBJ2-7
V gene: TRBV3-1
clone size: few
D gene: -
CDR3 protein: CASSQGRIVEQYF
CDR3 DNA: TGTGCCAGCAGCCAAGGTCGAATAGTGGAGCAGTACTTC

J gene: TRBJ1-5
V gene: TRBV6-1
clone size: -
D gene: -
CDR3 protein: CASSPKTIGRGGYQPQHF
CDR3 DNA: TGTGCCAGCAGTCCAAAGACTATTGGAAGGGGTGGATATCAGCCCCAGCATTTT

J gene: TRBJ2-5
V gene: TRBV12-3/TRBV12-4
clone size: many
D gene: -
CDR3 protein: CASSFPSRPETQYF
CDR3 DNA: TGTGCCAGCAGTTTCCCCTCACGACCGGAGACCCAGTACTTC

J gene: TRBJ1-2
V gene: TRBV28
clone size: -
D gene: TRBD1
CDR3 protein: CASRGQLIGGYTF
CDR3 DNA: TGTGCCAGCAGGGGACAGCTTATCGGGGGCTACACCTTC

J gene: TRBJ2-3
V gene: TRBV20-1
clone size: many
D gene: TRBD2
CDR3 protein: CSALLAGGGTDTQYF
CDR3 DNA: TGCAGTGCTCTACTAGCGGGAGGGGGCACAGATACGCAGTATTTT

J gene: TRBJ2-3
V gene: TRBV20-1
clone size: many
D gene: TRBD2
CDR3 protein: CSARETSGPDTQYF
CDR3 DNA: TGCAGTGCTAGAGAGACTAGCGGACCAGATACGCAGTATTTT

J gene: TRBJ2-5
V gene: TRBV12-3/TRBV12-4
clone size: many
D gene: -
CDR3 protein: CASSFRETQYF
CDR3 DNA: TGTGCCAGCAGTTTTCGGGAGACCCAGTACTTC

J gene: TRBJ1-5
V gene: TRBV29-1
clone size: many
D gene: TRBD1
CDR3 protein: CSVKGTGNQPQHF
CDR3 DNA: TGCAGCGTAAAAGGGACAGGGAATCAGCCCCAGCATTTT

J gene: TRBJ2-1
V gene: TRBV18
clone size: many
D gene: TRBD1
CDR3 protein: CASSPGQGRVDEQFF
CDR3 DNA: TGTGCCAGCTCACCCGGACAGGGACGAGTGGATGAGCAGTTCTTC

J gene: TRBJ1-1
V gene: TRBV20-1
clone size: -
D gene: -
CDR3 protein: CSPTPRGRYTEAFF
CDR3 DNA: TGCAGTCCAACGCCCCGGGGGCGGTACACTGAAGCTTTCTTT

J gene: TRBJ2-1
V gene: TRBV6-5
clone size: few
D gene: TRBD2
CDR3 protein: CASSYRAGERNEQFF
CDR3 DNA: TGTGCCAGCAGTTATAGAGCGGGAGAAAGGAATGAGCAGTTCTTC

J gene: TRBJ1-3
V gene: TRBV5-5
clone size: many
D gene: -
CDR3 protein: CASSITFAGNTIYF
CDR3 DNA: TGTGCCAGCAGCATAACCTTTGCAGGAAACACCATATATTTT

J gene: TRBJ1-2
V gene: TRBV12-3/TRBV12-4
clone size: -
D gene: TRBD1
CDR3 protein: CASSLIFGTGAGYTF
CDR3 DNA: TGTGCCAGCAGTTTAATCTTCGGGACAGGGGCTGGCTACACCTTC

J gene: TRBJ2-6
V gene: TRBV18
clone size: few
D gene: TRBD1
CDR3 protein: CASSAWTGSSSGANVLTF
CDR3 DNA: TGTGCCAGCTCAGCCTGGACAGGGAGTAGCTCTGGGGCCAACGTCCTGACTTTC

J gene: TRBJ1-2
V gene: TRBV18
clone size: many
D gene: -
CDR3 protein: CASSPGGRRAYGYTF
CDR3 DNA: TGTGCCAGCTCACCAGGCGGAAGGCGTGCCTATGGCTACACCTTC